The source of this T cell receptor (beta chain) is a study of cytomegalovirus exposure and HLA in healthy donors. V was clipped by 2 bases and J by 1 base; unmatched bases: 5. This CDR3 has 15 residues. Germline assignment: CDR1 SGDLS and CDR2 YYNGEE. A note on this clone: Other DNA sequences in the same sample also yield this CDR3.

Both 60 Vbeta primers and 13 Jbeta primers went into the PCR. Here immunoSEQ multiplex PCR was the method, and the copy in TCRdb shows in-frame clones only, minus some. Among 110,000 to 150,000 clones listed, roughly 79% were seen once. V and J are TRBV9 and TRBJ2-7; 8 nucleotides agree with TRBD2. The sample taken for sequencing was PBMCs. The sequence was collected from a woman aged 60-70 years in good health and CMV-seropositive. CDR3 nucleotides: TGTGCCAGCAGCGTCGGACTAGCTGGGTCCTACGAGCAGTACTTC. Translating it yields CASSVGLAGSYEQYF. Full variable domain (remainder filled in from reference TRBV9 and TRBJ2-7): DSGVTQTPKHLITATGQRVTLRCSPRSGDLSVYWYQQSLDQGLQFLIQYYNGEERAKGNILERFSAQQFPDLHSELNLSSLELGDSALYFCASSVGLAGSYEQYFGPGTRLTVT.